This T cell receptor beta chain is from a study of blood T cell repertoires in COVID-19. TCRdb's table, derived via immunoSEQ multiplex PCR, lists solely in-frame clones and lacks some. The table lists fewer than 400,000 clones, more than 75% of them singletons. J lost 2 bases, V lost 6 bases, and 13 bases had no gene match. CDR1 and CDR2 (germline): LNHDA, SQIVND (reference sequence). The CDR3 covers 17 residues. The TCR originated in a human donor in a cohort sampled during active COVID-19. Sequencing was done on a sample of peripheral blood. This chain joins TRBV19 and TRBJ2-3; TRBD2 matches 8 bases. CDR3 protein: CASRQSGGPLDTDTQYF. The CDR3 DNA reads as TGTGCCAGTAGACAATCGGGGGGGCCGTTGGACACAGATACGCAGTATTTT.